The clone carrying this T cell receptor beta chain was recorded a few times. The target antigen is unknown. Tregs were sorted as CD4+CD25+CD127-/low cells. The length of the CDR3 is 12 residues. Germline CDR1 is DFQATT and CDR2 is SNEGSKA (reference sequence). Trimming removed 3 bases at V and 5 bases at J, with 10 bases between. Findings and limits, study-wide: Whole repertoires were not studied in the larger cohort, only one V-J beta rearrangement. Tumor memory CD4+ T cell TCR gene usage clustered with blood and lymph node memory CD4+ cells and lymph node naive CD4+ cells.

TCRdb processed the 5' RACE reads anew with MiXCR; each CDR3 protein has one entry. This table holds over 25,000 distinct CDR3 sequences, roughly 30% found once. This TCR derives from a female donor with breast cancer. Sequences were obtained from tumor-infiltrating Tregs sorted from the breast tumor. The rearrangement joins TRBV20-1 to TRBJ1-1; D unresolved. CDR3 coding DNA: TGCAGTGCTAGGGACGGTGGAACTGAAGCTTTCTTT. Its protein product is CSARDGGTEAFF.